This T cell receptor beta chain was documented in a study of early T cells in non-severe SARS-CoV-2 infection. Overall study: Sequenced material consisted of bulk RNA (from unsorted whole blood), and chains were unpaired.

This clonotype was seen more than once but under ten times. The antigen is undetermined. Study-level results: The VDJdb matching leaned toward anti-spike CD8 responses and overlooked private and CD4 specificities.

Trimming stripped 1 base from V and 1 base from J, with 10 bases between. The CDR3 runs 15 residues. Individual cDNA molecules received unique molecular identifiers during library preparation. TCRdb fed the 5' RACE reads into MiXCR, producing one record per CDR3 protein. The sample yields some 40,000 distinct CDR3 sequences, about 3.9% seen once. The sequenced sample was whole blood. This receptor was identified in an adult who was a healthcare worker with PCR-confirmed SARS-CoV-2 infection or an uninfected control (not recorded which). The chain employs TRBV23-1 and TRBJ2-5, with a tentative D call TRBD1 (6 bases). TRBV23-1 is placed among ORFs of uncertain function. The CDR3 DNA reads as TGCGCCAGCAGTCAATACTACAGGGCCCAAGAGACCCAGTACTTC. Encoded protein: CASSQYYRAQETQYF.